Included here is one TCR beta chain sequence, with context. Positively selected for CCR7, the CD45RO-negative cells used as naive CD8 cells excluded terminally differentiated effector memory CD45RA+ cells. This entry belongs to a study of shared clonotypes between healthy human individuals. V lost 3 bases, J lost 4 bases, and 9 bases lay in between. CDR1 and CDR2 (germline): SEHNR, FQNEAQ (reference sequence). This CDR3 comprises 13 residues. Measured with immunoSEQ multiplex PCR; TCRdb has only the in-frame clones, and not every one. The profile shows approximately 650,000 clones, 95% to 96% of them singletons.

The specimen sequenced was naive CD8+ T cells sorted from blood. The chain has TRBV7-9 and TRBJ1-2; D uncertain. The sequence derives from a woman aged 30 to 39 in good health. CDR3 region: CASSFGSGYGYTF. The CDR3 region has the DNA TGTGCCAGCAGCTTCGGCAGTGGCTATGGCTACACCTTC.